Listed below are T cell receptor beta chains from one sample, sequenced in a study of blood T cell repertoires in COVID-19. Using immunoSEQ multiplex PCR, the repertoire was profiled, and TCRdb retains in-frame clones only, with some absent. The repertoire holds 100,000 to 150,000 clones, with about 85% as singletons. Sample: peripheral blood. These receptors originate from an elderly woman with COVID-19, enrolled during active disease. CDR3s include the opening cysteine and the closing phenylalanine or tryptophan. Size is omitted from some rows. Given values are once, few, many or a class for expanded clones.

V,size,length,CDR3
TRBV4-2,-,15,CASSHPGQGIYEQYF
TRBV6-2/TRBV6-3,-,18,CASSGGTSGRVYTGELFF
TRBV29-1,-,11,CSGRTGYGYTF
TRBV4-1,-,15,CASSRSGTPTYEQYF
TRBV6-5,-,13,CASKGQYNQPQHF
TRBV5-1,once,14,CASTVEARSGELFF
TRBV7-9,-,16,CASSWGRASDYNEQFF
TRBV6-6,-,14,CATKDSGNTGELFF
TRBV19,once,14,CASSHSGTPYEQYF
TRBV4-1,-,15,CASSQTLAGVYEQFF
TRBV5-1,-,14,CASSGGYRNTEAFF
TRBV7-2,few,13,CASSFAPGLEQYF
TRBV7-9,-,15,CASSLDGGSQETQYF
TRBV24-1,-,16,CATSDSPLAGGNEQFF
TRBV18,-,17,CASSPGGGASGANVLTF
TRBV5-1,medium-sized,14,CASSEGQEPYEQYF
TRBV5-1,-,13,CASSLSGPYEQYF
TRBV28,-,15,CASSSKTGGASAKYF
TRBV19,-,15,CASSIAGGAMTEAFF
TRBV6-2/TRBV6-3,-,16,CASSSPSGGGTDTQYF
TRBV9,-,15,CASSLKTGGLETQYF
TRBV5-4,-,15,CASSFGQGASYEQYF
TRBV6-2/TRBV6-3,-,16,CASSSILAGGRNEQFF
TRBV6-1,-,15,CASSEALGGNTEAFF
TRBV18,-,14,CASSPPDGAYEQYF
TRBV4-2,-,18,CASSQDLSSGARSYEQYF
TRBV5-6,-,18,CASSSPGLATLRLYEQYF
TRBV7-3,-,17,CASSPQAGGPRTGELFF
TRBV29-1,-,12,CSGRTTSGEQFF
TRBV18,-,13,CASSPGGPGGYTF
TRBV28,once,13,CASSPPRNQPQHF
TRBV5-1,-,15,CASRGTGTPDEKLFF
TRBV20-1,-,14,CSASGGTRGETQYF
TRBV7-9,-,13,CASSLAWGDGYTF
TRBV5-4,-,13,CASSIGTGAEQYF
TRBV7-3,-,13,CASSLGQGAPLHF
TRBV4-1,-,13,CASSQLFQETQYF
TRBV28,-,12,CASSPPGTEAFF
TRBV4-3,-,13,CASSQVLRMEQFF